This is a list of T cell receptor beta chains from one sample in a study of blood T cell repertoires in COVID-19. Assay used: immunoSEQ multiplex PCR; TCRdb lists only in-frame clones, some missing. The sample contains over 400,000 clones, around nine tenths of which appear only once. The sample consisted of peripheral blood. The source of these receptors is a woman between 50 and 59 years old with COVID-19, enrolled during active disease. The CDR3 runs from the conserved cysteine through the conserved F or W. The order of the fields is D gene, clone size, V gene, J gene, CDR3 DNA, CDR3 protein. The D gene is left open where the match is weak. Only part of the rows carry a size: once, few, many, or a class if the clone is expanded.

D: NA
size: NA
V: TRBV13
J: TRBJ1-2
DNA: TGTGCCAGCAGCCAGCTATCAGAAGGGGATGGCTACACCTTC
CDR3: CASSQLSEGDGYTF

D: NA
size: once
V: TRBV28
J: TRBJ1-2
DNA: TGTGCCAGCAGGACGGGAATGAGGGAAGGCTACACCTTC
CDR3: CASRTGMREGYTF

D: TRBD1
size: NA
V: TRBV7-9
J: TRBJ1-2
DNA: TGTGCCAGCAGCTCATCTGACAGGGGGCAGGAAGGCTACACCTTC
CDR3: CASSSSDRGQEGYTF

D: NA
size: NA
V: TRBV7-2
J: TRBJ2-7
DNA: TGTGCCAGCAGCTTAGAAGGCAGGACCTACGAGCAGTACTTC
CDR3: CASSLEGRTYEQYF

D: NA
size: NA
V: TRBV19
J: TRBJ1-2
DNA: TGTGCCAGTAGTATAGGTCCGGGGAACTATGGCTACACCTTC
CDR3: CASSIGPGNYGYTF

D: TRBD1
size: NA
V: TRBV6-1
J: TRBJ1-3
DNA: TGTGCCAGCAGTGAAGCCTGGGTGAAGGGGGCCGGGAACACCATATATTTT
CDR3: CASSEAWVKGAGNTIYF

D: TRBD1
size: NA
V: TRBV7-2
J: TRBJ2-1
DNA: TGTGCCAGCAGCTTAGTGACAGGGGTCTACAATGAGCAGTTCTTC
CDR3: CASSLVTGVYNEQFF

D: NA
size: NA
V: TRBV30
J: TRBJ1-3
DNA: TGTGCCTGGCTACCGGGAAACACCATATATTTT
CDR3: CAWLPGNTIYF

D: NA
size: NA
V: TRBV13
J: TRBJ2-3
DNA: TGTGCCAGCAGCTTAAATGGTCGTATGAGGCTAAGCGGCAGCACAGATACGCAGTATTTT
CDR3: CASSLNGRMRLSGSTDTQYF

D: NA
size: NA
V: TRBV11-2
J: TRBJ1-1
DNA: TGTGCCAGCAGGCCCCCCGGCAGGGGAGACACTGAAGCTTTCTTT
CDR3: CASRPPGRGDTEAFF

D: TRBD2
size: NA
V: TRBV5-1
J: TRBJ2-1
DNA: TGCGCCAGCAGCCCGGGGACTAGCGGGGGGGCGGGTGAGCAGTTCTTC
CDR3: CASSPGTSGGAGEQFF

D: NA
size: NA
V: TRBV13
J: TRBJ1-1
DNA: TGTGCCAGCAGCCCCGGACAGTTGGGGAAAGCTTTCTTT
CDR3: CASSPGQLGKAFF

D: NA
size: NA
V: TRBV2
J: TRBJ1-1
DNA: TGTGCCAGCAATCAGGCTTCCATGAACACTGAAGCTTTCTTT
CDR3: CASNQASMNTEAFF

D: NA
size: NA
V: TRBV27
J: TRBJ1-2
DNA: TGTGCCAGCAGTCCGCAGAGAGGGGGGGACTATGGCTACACCTTC
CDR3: CASSPQRGGDYGYTF

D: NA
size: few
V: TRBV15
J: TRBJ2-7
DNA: TGTGCCATCTTATACGGGGGCTCCTACGAGCAGTACTTC
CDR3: CAILYGGSYEQYF

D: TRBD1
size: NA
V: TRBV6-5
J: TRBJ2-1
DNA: TGTGCCAGCAGTTATAGAACAGGGGATGAGCAGTTCTTC
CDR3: CASSYRTGDEQFF

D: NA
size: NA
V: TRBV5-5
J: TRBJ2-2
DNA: TGTGCCAGCAGCTTCAGGGGGGACTCCAACACCGGGGAGCTGTTTTTT
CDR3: CASSFRGDSNTGELFF

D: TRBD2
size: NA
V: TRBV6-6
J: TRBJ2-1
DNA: TGTGCCAGCAGTCCTGGGACTAGCGGGGGGCAGGACAATGAGCAGTTCTTC
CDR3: CASSPGTSGGQDNEQFF

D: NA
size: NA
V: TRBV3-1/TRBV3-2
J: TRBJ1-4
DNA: TGTGCCAGCAGCACTAGTCAGGATGAAAAACTGTTTTTT
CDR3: CASSTSQDEKLFF

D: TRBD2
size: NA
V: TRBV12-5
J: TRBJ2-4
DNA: TGTGCTAGTGGTTTGGTATGGGGAGGGAGAAACATTCAGTACTTC
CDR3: CASGLVWGGRNIQYF

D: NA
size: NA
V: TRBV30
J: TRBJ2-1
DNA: TGTGCCTGGAGCATCGGAGTTCACAATGAGCAGTTCTTC
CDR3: CAWSIGVHNEQFF

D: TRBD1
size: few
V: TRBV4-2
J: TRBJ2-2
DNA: TGTGCCAGCAGCCAAGATCGGACAGGCGAAACCGGGGAGCTGTTTTTT
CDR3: CASSQDRTGETGELFF

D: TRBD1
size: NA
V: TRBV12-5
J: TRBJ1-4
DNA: TGTGCTAGTGCGACAGGGGAAGTTGGCGAAAAACTGTTTTTT
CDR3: CASATGEVGEKLFF

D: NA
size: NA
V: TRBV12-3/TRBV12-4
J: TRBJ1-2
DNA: TGTGCCAGCAGTTTAGGGCAGGATGGCTACACCTTC
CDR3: CASSLGQDGYTF

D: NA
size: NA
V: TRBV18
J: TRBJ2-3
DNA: TGTGCCAGCTCACCTGTCTTGGGGCCTTCCACAGATACGCAGTATTTT
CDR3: CASSPVLGPSTDTQYF

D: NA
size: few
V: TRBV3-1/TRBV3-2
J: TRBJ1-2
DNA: TGTGCCAGCAGCCACCACCAAGGGGGTGGCTACACCTTC
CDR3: CASSHHQGGGYTF

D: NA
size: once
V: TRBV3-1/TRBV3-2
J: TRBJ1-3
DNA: TGTGCCAGCAGCCAGGTGACAGCCTCAAACACCATATATTTT
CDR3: CASSQVTASNTIYF

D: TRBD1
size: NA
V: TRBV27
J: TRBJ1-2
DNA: TGTGCCAGCAGTTTTCTCCCCGGACAGGGAATAAATGGCTACACCTTC
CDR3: CASSFLPGQGINGYTF

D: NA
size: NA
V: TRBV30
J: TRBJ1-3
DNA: TGTGCCTGGAGTGAGGGGTCTGGAAACACCATATATTTT
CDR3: CAWSEGSGNTIYF

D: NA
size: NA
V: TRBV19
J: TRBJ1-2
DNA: TGTGCCAGTAGTCCCGGTTACTATGGCTACACCTTC
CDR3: CASSPGYYGYTF

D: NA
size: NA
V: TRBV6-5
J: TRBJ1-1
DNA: TGTGCCAGCAGTTACAAGAGACAGATCATGAACACTGAAGCTTTCTTT
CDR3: CASSYKRQIMNTEAFF

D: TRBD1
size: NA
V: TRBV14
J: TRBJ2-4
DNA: TGTGCCAGCAGCCAAGTGGACAGGGACATTCAGTACTTC
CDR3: CASSQVDRDIQYF

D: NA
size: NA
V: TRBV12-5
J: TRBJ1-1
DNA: TGTGCTAGTGGTCCTGGTGGCGTGGGGCAGCCTGAAGCTTTCTTT
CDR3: CASGPGGVGQPEAFF

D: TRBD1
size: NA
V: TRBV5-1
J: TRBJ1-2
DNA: TGCGCCAGCAGCCTGAGGGACAGGGGGCAATCGGATGGCTACACCTTC
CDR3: CASSLRDRGQSDGYTF

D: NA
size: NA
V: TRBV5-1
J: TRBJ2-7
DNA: TGCGCCAGCAGCTTGGAAGGCAGGTTATACGAGCAGTACTTC
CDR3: CASSLEGRLYEQYF

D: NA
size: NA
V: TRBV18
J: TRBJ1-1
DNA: TGTGCCAGCTCCACCACCGAAGAGACTGAAGCTTTCTTT
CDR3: CASSTTEETEAFF